The rows below give T cell receptor beta chains drawn from one sample of a study of shared clonotypes between healthy human individuals. Assay used: immunoSEQ multiplex PCR; TCRdb lists only in-frame clones, some missing. Here the sample spans around 1,900,000 clones, around 95% being singletons. Sequenced: naive CD8+ T cells from PBMCs. All receptors derive from a man in his late teens or twenties in good health. Some clones in this sample may be carry-over from other donors' samples. CDR3s include the opening cysteine and the closing phenylalanine or tryptophan. The D gene is left open where the match is weak. The size of a clone is reported for some rows only, either as once, few or many, or as a class for expanded clones.

CDR3 DNA: TGTGCCAGCAGCCTTGGGAATCAGCCCCAGCATTTT; CDR3 protein: CASSLGNQPQHF; D gene: NA; V gene: TRBV7-9; J gene: TRBJ1-5; clone size: NA
CDR3 DNA: TGTGCCAGCAGTTACTCGGGACTACTCAATTCACCCCTCCACTTT; CDR3 protein: CASSYSGLLNSPLHF; D gene: NA; V gene: TRBV6-5; J gene: TRBJ1-6; clone size: NA
CDR3 DNA: TGCGCCAGCAGCCCACCGGTGGTGGCAGGACAAGTTTACGAGCAGTACTTC; CDR3 protein: CASSPPVVAGQVYEQYF; D gene: NA; V gene: TRBV5-1; J gene: TRBJ2-7; clone size: NA
CDR3 DNA: TGTGCCAGCAGCTTACCGGGACAGGGATATCCCGGCTACACCTTC; CDR3 protein: CASSLPGQGYPGYTF; D gene: TRBD1; V gene: TRBV7-3; J gene: TRBJ1-2; clone size: NA
CDR3 DNA: TGTGCTAGTGGCCTTTCCGGGTATAGTGAAGCTTTCTTT; CDR3 protein: CASGLSGYSEAFF; D gene: NA; V gene: TRBV12-5; J gene: TRBJ1-1; clone size: NA
CDR3 DNA: TGTGCCAGCTTGGACAGGGTAGGCAATCAGCCCCAGCATTTT; CDR3 protein: CASLDRVGNQPQHF; D gene: TRBD1; V gene: TRBV6-1; J gene: TRBJ1-5; clone size: NA
CDR3 DNA: TGTGCCAGCAGCTTACCGGGACTAGGGGATCAGCCCCAGCATTTT; CDR3 protein: CASSLPGLGDQPQHF; D gene: NA; V gene: TRBV7-9; J gene: TRBJ1-5; clone size: NA
CDR3 DNA: TGTGCCAGCAGCCCCCGGGAGACAGGGGGCCAAGATACGCAGTATTTT; CDR3 protein: CASSPRETGGQDTQYF; D gene: TRBD1; V gene: TRBV14; J gene: TRBJ2-3; clone size: NA
CDR3 DNA: TGTGCCAGCAGCTTAGGAAGGGTTAGGTATGGCTACACCTTC; CDR3 protein: CASSLGRVRYGYTF; D gene: NA; V gene: TRBV11-2; J gene: TRBJ1-2; clone size: NA
CDR3 DNA: TGCGCCAGCAGTGAGTCAGGCGGTCTAGCGCGCACAGATACGCAGTATTTT; CDR3 protein: CASSESGGLARTDTQYF; D gene: NA; V gene: TRBV10-1; J gene: TRBJ2-3; clone size: NA
CDR3 DNA: TGTGCCAGCAGCCCCCTCGGAGATACGCAGTATTTT; CDR3 protein: CASSPLGDTQYF; D gene: NA; V gene: TRBV7-6; J gene: TRBJ2-3; clone size: NA
CDR3 DNA: TGTGCCAGCAGTTTATGGGGGGCGGGGACTGTCGGGCAGTACTTC; CDR3 protein: CASSLWGAGTVGQYF; D gene: NA; V gene: TRBV27; J gene: TRBJ2-7; clone size: NA
CDR3 DNA: TGTGCCAGCAGTTTGCGGGGAATCGGCACAGATACGCAGTATTTT; CDR3 protein: CASSLRGIGTDTQYF; D gene: NA; V gene: TRBV28; J gene: TRBJ2-3; clone size: NA
CDR3 DNA: TGTGCCAGTAGTACCCGGCTAGCGGGAGGGCCTGGGCAAGAGACCCAGTACTTC; CDR3 protein: CASSTRLAGGPGQETQYF; D gene: TRBD2; V gene: TRBV19; J gene: TRBJ2-5; clone size: NA
CDR3 DNA: TGTGCCAGCAGTTACTCCGGGCGGACCACTAATGAAAAACTGTTTTTT; CDR3 protein: CASSYSGRTTNEKLFF; D gene: NA; V gene: TRBV6-5; J gene: TRBJ1-4; clone size: NA
CDR3 DNA: TGCGCCAGCATCGGCTTCGGCACAGATACGCAGTATTTT; CDR3 protein: CASIGFGTDTQYF; D gene: NA; V gene: TRBV4-1; J gene: TRBJ2-3; clone size: NA
CDR3 DNA: TGTGCCAGCAGCTTCCAGGATCAGGGTTCCGGGGAGCTGTTTTTT; CDR3 protein: CASSFQDQGSGELFF; D gene: NA; V gene: TRBV7-9; J gene: TRBJ2-2; clone size: NA
CDR3 DNA: TGTGCCAGCAGCTTAGGGGGGGAGTATGGCTACACCTTC; CDR3 protein: CASSLGGEYGYTF; D gene: NA; V gene: TRBV7-9; J gene: TRBJ1-2; clone size: NA
CDR3 DNA: TGTGCCAGTAGTATCGGGACTCTTGGCTACACCTTC; CDR3 protein: CASSIGTLGYTF; D gene: NA; V gene: TRBV19; J gene: TRBJ1-2; clone size: NA
CDR3 DNA: TGTGCCAGCAGCCAAGACAAGTCCGGAAGCTACGAGCAGTACTTC; CDR3 protein: CASSQDKSGSYEQYF; D gene: NA; V gene: TRBV4-2; J gene: TRBJ2-7; clone size: NA
CDR3 DNA: TGTGCCAGTAGTACCCACCCCGGACAGGAAGAGCGGACTGAAGCTTTCTTT; CDR3 protein: CASSTHPGQEERTEAFF; D gene: TRBD1; V gene: TRBV19; J gene: TRBJ1-1; clone size: NA
CDR3 DNA: TGCGCCAGCAGCCAAGATCACGGTGGGAGCTCCTACGAGCAGTACTTC; CDR3 protein: CASSQDHGGSSYEQYF; D gene: NA; V gene: TRBV4-3; J gene: TRBJ2-7; clone size: NA
CDR3 DNA: TGTGCCAGCTCACCACCGAGACTAGCGGGAGTAGTATCAGAGACCCAGTACTTC; CDR3 protein: CASSPPRLAGVVSETQYF; D gene: TRBD2; V gene: TRBV18; J gene: TRBJ2-5; clone size: NA
CDR3 DNA: TGTGCCTGGAGTGTAACCGCCAGGGTGGGATCCTACGAGCAGTACTTC; CDR3 protein: CAWSVTARVGSYEQYF; D gene: NA; V gene: TRBV30; J gene: TRBJ2-7; clone size: once
CDR3 DNA: TGTGCCAGCAGGAACAGGGGGTACATCTACGAGCAGTACTTC; CDR3 protein: CASRNRGYIYEQYF; D gene: TRBD1; V gene: TRBV5-8; J gene: TRBJ2-7; clone size: NA
CDR3 DNA: TGTGCCAGCAGTTTATGGACGAACACCGGGGAGCTGTTTTTT; CDR3 protein: CASSLWTNTGELFF; D gene: NA; V gene: TRBV28; J gene: TRBJ2-2; clone size: few
CDR3 DNA: TGTGCCAGCAGTTTCCGGGGGCCTGGTCTGGAGACCCAGTACTTC; CDR3 protein: CASSFRGPGLETQYF; D gene: NA; V gene: TRBV28; J gene: TRBJ2-5; clone size: NA
CDR3 DNA: TGTGCCAGCAATGCAGTGGACCGGAGTATCTACAATGAGCAGTTCTTC; CDR3 protein: CASNAVDRSIYNEQFF; D gene: NA; V gene: TRBV2; J gene: TRBJ2-1; clone size: NA